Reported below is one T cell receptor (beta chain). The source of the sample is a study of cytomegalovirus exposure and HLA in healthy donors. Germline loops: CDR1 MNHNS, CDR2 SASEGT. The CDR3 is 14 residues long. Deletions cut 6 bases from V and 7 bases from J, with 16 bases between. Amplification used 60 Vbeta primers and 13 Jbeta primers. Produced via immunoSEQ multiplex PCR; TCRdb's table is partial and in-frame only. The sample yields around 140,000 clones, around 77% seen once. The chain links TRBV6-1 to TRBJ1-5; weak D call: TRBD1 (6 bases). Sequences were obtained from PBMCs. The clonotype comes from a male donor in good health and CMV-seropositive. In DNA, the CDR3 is TGTGCCAGCAGAGGGGGAGATTATGTGCAGCCCCAGCATTTT. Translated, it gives CASRGGDYVQPQHF.